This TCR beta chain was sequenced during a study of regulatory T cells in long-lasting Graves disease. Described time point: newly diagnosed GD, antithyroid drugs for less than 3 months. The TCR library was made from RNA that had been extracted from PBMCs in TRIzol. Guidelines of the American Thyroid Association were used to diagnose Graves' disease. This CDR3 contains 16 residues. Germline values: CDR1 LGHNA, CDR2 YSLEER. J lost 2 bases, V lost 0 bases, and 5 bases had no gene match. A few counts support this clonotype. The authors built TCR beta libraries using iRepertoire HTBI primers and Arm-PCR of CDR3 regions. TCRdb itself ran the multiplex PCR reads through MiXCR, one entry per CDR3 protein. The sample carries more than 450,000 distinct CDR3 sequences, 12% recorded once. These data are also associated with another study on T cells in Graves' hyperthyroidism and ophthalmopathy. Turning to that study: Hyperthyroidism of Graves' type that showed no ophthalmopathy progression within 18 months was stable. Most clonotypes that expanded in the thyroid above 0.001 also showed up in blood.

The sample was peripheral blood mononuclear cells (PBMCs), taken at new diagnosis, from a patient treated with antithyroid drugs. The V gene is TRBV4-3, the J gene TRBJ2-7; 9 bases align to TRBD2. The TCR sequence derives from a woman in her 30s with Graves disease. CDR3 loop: CASSQDGASGAYEQYF. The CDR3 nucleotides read TGCGCCAGCAGCCAAGATGGAGCTAGCGGGGCCTACGAGCAGTACTTC.